This TCR beta chain was observed in a study of T cell responses to AZD1222 COVID-19 vaccine. A remark on this clone: Its antigen is not identified.

Whole-study findings and limits: Spike as a whole was targeted by vaccine-associated CD4 TCRs, dominant at 160-218 and 743-854. Spike-specific TCR breadth rose after two AZD1222 doses, and depth rose as well. Baseline testing showed seropositivity in only six or seven AZD1222 recipients. Every sample of the repertoires postdated the peak T cell response.

This CDR3 contains 15 residues. Per the germline V gene, CDR1 is MDHEN and CDR2 is SYDVKM. V was pared by 3 bases and J by 3 bases, with 12 bases between. This table comes from immunoSEQ multiplex PCR, and its TCRdb copy is limited to in-frame clones, with some not included. The repertoire consists of roughly 79,000 clones, with about 92% occurring once and the leading ten covering roughly 6.4%. This sequence originates from an adult in good health. This sequence joins TRBV28 and TRBJ1-5; D perhaps matches TRBD1 (5 bases). The sequencing here drew on peripheral blood, taken on day 0 of MenACWY control vaccination. The CDR3 coding sequence is TGTGCCAGCAGTTTTGAGGGACGGCACAATCAGCCCCAGCATTTT. Its translation is CASSFEGRHNQPQHF.